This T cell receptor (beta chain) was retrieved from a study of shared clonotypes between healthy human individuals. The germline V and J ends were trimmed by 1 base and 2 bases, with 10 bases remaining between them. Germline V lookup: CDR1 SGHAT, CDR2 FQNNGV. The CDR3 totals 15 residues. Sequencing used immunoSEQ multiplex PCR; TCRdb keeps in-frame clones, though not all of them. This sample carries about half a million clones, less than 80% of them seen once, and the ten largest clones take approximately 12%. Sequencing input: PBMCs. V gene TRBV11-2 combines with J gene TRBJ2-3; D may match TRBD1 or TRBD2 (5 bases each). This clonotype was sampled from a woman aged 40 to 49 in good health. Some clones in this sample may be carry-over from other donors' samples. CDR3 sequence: CASSLGGGPTDTQYF. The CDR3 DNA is TGTGCCAGCAGCTTAGGTGGGGGTCCCACAGATACGCAGTATTTT.